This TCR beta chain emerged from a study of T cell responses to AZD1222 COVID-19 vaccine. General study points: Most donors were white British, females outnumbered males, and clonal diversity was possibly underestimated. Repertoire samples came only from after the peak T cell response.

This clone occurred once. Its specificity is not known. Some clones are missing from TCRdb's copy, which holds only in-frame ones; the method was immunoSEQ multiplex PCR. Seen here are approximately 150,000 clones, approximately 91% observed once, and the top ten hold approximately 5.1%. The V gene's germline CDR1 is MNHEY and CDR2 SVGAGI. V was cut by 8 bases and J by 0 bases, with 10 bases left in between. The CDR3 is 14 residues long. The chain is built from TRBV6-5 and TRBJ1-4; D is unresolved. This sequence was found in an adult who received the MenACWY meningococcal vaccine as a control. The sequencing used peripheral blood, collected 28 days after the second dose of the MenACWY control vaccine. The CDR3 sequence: CASGSRATNEKLFF. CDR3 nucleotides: TGTGCCAGCGGTAGCCGGGCAACTAATGAAAAACTGTTTTTT.